This TCR beta chain was sequenced during a study of blood T cell repertoires in COVID-19. Study-level background: The origin of the acute and convalescent COVID-19 samples was the United States, Italy and Spain. The analysed material was cDNA or gDNA that came from T cells, B-cell-depleted T cells, or PBMCs.

Original methodology: Scientists estimated how many nucleated cells there were by amplifying reference gene primers. Clones were sequenced by immunoSEQ multiplex PCR, and TCRdb holds only the in-frame ones, with some missing. V, J and clone size are those of that table, while D and trimming were read from the DNA. The table lists fewer than 250,000 clones, roughly 80% of them singletons, with about 10% in the top ten. This CDR3 is built from 16 residues. Germline V gene lookup returns CDR1 LNHDA and CDR2 SQIVND (reference sequence). V lost 5 bases, J lost 5 bases, and 7 bases stayed unmatched. The receptor comes from an elderly woman with acute or convalescent COVID-19. The chain couples TRBV19 to TRBJ2-3; 13 positions agree with TRBD2. The sample consisted of peripheral blood. CDR3 loop: CASSLGLAGAGDTQYF. The CDR3 nucleotides read TGTGCCAGTAGTCTCGGACTAGCGGGAGCCGGAGATACGCAGTATTTT. Full variable domain (remainder filled in from reference TRBV19 and TRBJ2-3): DGGITQSPKYLFRKEGQNVTLSCEQNLNHDAMYWYRQDPGQGLRLIYYSQIVNDFQKGDIAEGYSVSREKKESFPLTVTSAQKNPTAFYLCASSLGLAGAGDTQYFGPGTRLTVL.